This TCR beta chain was sequenced for a study of long-term antiretroviral therapy in people with HIV. Study-level points and caveats: Clonal populations expanded prior to ART predominated within the repertoire at all time points.

The CDR3 loop spans 14 amino acids. CDR1 LNHDA and CDR2 SQIVND come from the germline V gene (reference sequence). The trim removed 6 bases at V and 2 bases at J, leaving 5 bases unmatched. There was at least one pre-ART PBMC sample for each donor, plus at least two post-ART PBMC samples. Every participant with HIV received treatment in the United States. To note about this clone: What it recognizes is unknown.

They ran version v3.0 of the immunoSEQ assay at survey level. Measured with immunoSEQ multiplex PCR; TCRdb has only the in-frame clones, and not every one. The table records tens of thousands of clones, roughly four fifths of them present only once. Sequences were derived from unsorted PBMCs, sampled 0.5 years before starting antiretroviral therapy. This clonotype originated in a man aged 40-50 years with HIV. This chain joins TRBV19 and TRBJ2-3; 7 bases match TRBD1. The DNA of the CDR3 is TGTGCCAGTAGCCCGACAGGGATCACAGATACGCAGTATTTT. It specifies CASSPTGITDTQYF.